These T cell receptor beta chains were read from a single sample in a study of beta chain features in type 1 diabetes. The protocol was immunoSEQ multiplex PCR, while the TCRdb copy is restricted to in-frame clones and leaves out a portion. The sample shows about 620,000 clones, roughly a sixth of them seen only once. The specimen sequenced was naive CD4+ T cells from blood. All receptors derive from a man aged 18-30 years in good health. The CDR3 runs from the conserved cysteine through the conserved F or W. The D gene is left open where the match is weak. Some rows mark clone size as missing; the rest say once, few, many or name a class of expanded clone.

cdr3_nt: TGTGCCAGCTCAAAATTGGGACAGGTGACGAATTCACCCCTCCACTTT
cdr3_aa: CASSKLGQVTNSPLHF
clone_size: NA
d_call: TRBD1
j_call: TRBJ1-6
v_call: TRBV18

cdr3_nt: TGTGCCAGCAGTCTATCAGCAGTCTACGAGCAGTACTTC
cdr3_aa: CASSLSAVYEQYF
clone_size: NA
d_call: NA
j_call: TRBJ2-7
v_call: TRBV28

cdr3_nt: TGTGCCAGCAGCTTATACGGGACAGGGGCCTATGGCTACACCTTC
cdr3_aa: CASSLYGTGAYGYTF
clone_size: few
d_call: TRBD1
j_call: TRBJ1-2
v_call: TRBV7-3

cdr3_nt: TGTGCCAGTAGTATTAGCGCCGGGGAGCTGTTTTTT
cdr3_aa: CASSISAGELFF
clone_size: NA
d_call: NA
j_call: TRBJ2-2
v_call: TRBV19

cdr3_nt: TGTGCCAGCAGCCCCTCCGGGACTAGCGGGAGGGGGACCCAGTACTTC
cdr3_aa: CASSPSGTSGRGTQYF
clone_size: few
d_call: TRBD2
j_call: TRBJ2-5
v_call: TRBV9

cdr3_nt: TGTGCCAGCAGGCCCGGGACTAGCGGTTTCTACGAGCAGTACTTC
cdr3_aa: CASRPGTSGFYEQYF
clone_size: few
d_call: TRBD2
j_call: TRBJ2-7
v_call: TRBV5-4

cdr3_nt: TGTGCCAGCAGCGAGGGACTTCACACAGATACGCAGTATTTT
cdr3_aa: CASSEGLHTDTQYF
clone_size: NA
d_call: NA
j_call: TRBJ2-3
v_call: TRBV7-2

cdr3_nt: TGCGCCAGCAGCCTATGGACAGGGAATGATGGCTACACCTTC
cdr3_aa: CASSLWTGNDGYTF
clone_size: few
d_call: TRBD1
j_call: TRBJ1-2
v_call: TRBV4-3

cdr3_nt: TGTGCCAGCAGCTTAGTCGCAGGGTACAAGTTCTTC
cdr3_aa: CASSLVAGYKFF
clone_size: NA
d_call: NA
j_call: TRBJ2-1
v_call: TRBV7-2

cdr3_nt: TGTGCCAGCAGTTTAATCCGGGGCCGTGGGTCCTACGAGCAGTACTTC
cdr3_aa: CASSLIRGRGSYEQYF
clone_size: few
d_call: NA
j_call: TRBJ2-7
v_call: TRBV28

cdr3_nt: TGTGCCAGCAGCCCCCGACTAGCGGGAGGGGCGACGGAGACCCAGTACTTC
cdr3_aa: CASSPRLAGGATETQYF
clone_size: few
d_call: TRBD2
j_call: TRBJ2-5
v_call: TRBV7-2

cdr3_nt: TGCGCCAGCAGCGCCACCCGGACTAGCGGGGGCGCTAGCACAGATACGCAGTATTTT
cdr3_aa: CASSATRTSGGASTDTQYF
clone_size: NA
d_call: TRBD2
j_call: TRBJ2-3
v_call: TRBV5-1

cdr3_nt: TGTGCCAGTAGTATAGATCGGGGGACAAGGGGCCATCAGCCCCAGCATTTT
cdr3_aa: CASSIDRGTRGHQPQHF
clone_size: few
d_call: NA
j_call: TRBJ1-5
v_call: TRBV19

cdr3_nt: TGTGCCAGCAGCTTAGCGGGGGCCACCGGGGAGCTGTTTTTT
cdr3_aa: CASSLAGATGELFF
clone_size: few
d_call: NA
j_call: TRBJ2-2
v_call: TRBV7-9

cdr3_nt: TGCGCCAGCAGCTTCACCGACAATGAGCAGTTCTTC
cdr3_aa: CASSFTDNEQFF
clone_size: few
d_call: NA
j_call: TRBJ2-1
v_call: TRBV5-1

cdr3_nt: TGTGCTAGCAGCTTAGGTCCTAGCGGGGGGGAGACCCAGTACTTC
cdr3_aa: CASSLGPSGGETQYF
clone_size: NA
d_call: TRBD2
j_call: TRBJ2-5
v_call: TRBV7-7

cdr3_nt: TGTGCCAGCAGCGTAGGAGGGAGCAAAAACACCGGGGAGCTGTTTTTT
cdr3_aa: CASSVGGSKNTGELFF
clone_size: few
d_call: NA
j_call: TRBJ2-2
v_call: TRBV9

cdr3_nt: TGTGCCAGCTTCACCGGGTCCAGGTTTTATGGCTACACCTTC
cdr3_aa: CASFTGSRFYGYTF
clone_size: NA
d_call: NA
j_call: TRBJ1-2
v_call: TRBV18

cdr3_nt: TGTGCCAGCAGCCAAGATAAGGGGTACGAGCAGTACTTC
cdr3_aa: CASSQDKGYEQYF
clone_size: NA
d_call: NA
j_call: TRBJ2-7
v_call: TRBV4-2

cdr3_nt: TGCGCCAGCAGCTCGTGGGATGCCGGGGAGCTGTTTTTT
cdr3_aa: CASSSWDAGELFF
clone_size: NA
d_call: NA
j_call: TRBJ2-2
v_call: TRBV5-1

cdr3_nt: TGTGCCAGCAGCTCCGCACGAGGAAACACCGGGGAGCTGTTTTTT
cdr3_aa: CASSSARGNTGELFF
clone_size: NA
d_call: NA
j_call: TRBJ2-2
v_call: TRBV7-3